This record covers a single T cell receptor beta chain. The sample comes from a study of chemoradiotherapy in HPV16-positive cancers. Germline loops: CDR1 MNHEY, CDR2 SVGAGI. The germline V and J ends were trimmed by 6 bases and 8 bases, with 17 bases remaining between them. The CDR3 runs 15 residues. Assay used: immunoSEQ multiplex PCR; TCRdb lists only in-frame clones, some missing. The sample consists of about 15,000 clones, roughly 90% of them appearing once. Source: blood, taken from a patient who underwent chemoradiotherapy. The chain uses TRBV6-5 and TRBJ1-6, with D maybe TRBD1 (5 bases). This clonotype was obtained from a human donor with HPV-associated anogenital cancer. The CDR3 reads CASSKINGGDSPLHF. CDR3 nucleotides: TGTGCCAGCAGCAAGATAAATGGGGGAGATTCACCCCTCCACTTT.